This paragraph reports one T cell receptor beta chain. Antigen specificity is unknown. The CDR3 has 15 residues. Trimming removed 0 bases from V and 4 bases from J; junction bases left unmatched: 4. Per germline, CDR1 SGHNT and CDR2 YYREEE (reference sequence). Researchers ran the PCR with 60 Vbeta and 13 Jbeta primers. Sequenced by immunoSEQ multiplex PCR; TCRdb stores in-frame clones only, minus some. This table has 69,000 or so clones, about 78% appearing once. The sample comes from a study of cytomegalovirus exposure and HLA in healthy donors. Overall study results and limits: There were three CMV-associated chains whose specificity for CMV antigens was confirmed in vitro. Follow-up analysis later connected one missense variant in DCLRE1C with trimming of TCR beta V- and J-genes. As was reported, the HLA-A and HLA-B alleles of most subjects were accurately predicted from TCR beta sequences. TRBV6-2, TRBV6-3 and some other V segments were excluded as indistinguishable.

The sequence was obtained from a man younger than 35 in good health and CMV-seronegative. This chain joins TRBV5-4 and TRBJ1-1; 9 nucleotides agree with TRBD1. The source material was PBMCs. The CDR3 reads CASSLGGQGGTEAFF. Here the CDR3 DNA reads TGTGCCAGCAGCTTGGGGGGACAGGGTGGCACTGAAGCTTTCTTT.